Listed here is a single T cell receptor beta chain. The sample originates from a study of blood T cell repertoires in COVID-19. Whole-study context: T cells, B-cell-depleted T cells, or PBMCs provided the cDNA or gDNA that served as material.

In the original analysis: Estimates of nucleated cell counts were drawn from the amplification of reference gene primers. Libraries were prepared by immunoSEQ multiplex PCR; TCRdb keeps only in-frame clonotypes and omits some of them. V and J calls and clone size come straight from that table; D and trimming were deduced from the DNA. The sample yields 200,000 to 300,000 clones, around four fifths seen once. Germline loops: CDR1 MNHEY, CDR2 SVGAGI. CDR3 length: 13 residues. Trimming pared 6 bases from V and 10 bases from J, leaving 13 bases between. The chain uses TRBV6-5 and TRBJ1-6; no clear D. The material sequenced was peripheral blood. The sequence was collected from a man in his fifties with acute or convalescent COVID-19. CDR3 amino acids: CASRNQRSSPLHF. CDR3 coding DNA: TGTGCCAGCAGAAACCAACGAAGCTCACCCCTCCACTTT.